Listed below are T cell receptor beta chains from one sample, sequenced in a study of blood T cells in healthy people across ages. TCRdb re-called the 5' RACE reads through MiXCR, storing one row per CDR3 protein. The sample contains 1.5 million to 1.8 million distinct CDR3 sequences, around 40% of which appear only once. Material: blood. Receptors were obtained from a woman aged 18-29 years in good health. The CDR3 runs from the conserved cysteine through the conserved F or W. D genes are given only for firm matches. Clone size is stated in some rows and not others, as once, few, many or a class when expanded.

D,J,V,size,DNA,CDR3
TRBD2,TRBJ2-5,TRBV18,few,TGTGCCAGCTCACGCGGACTAGCGGGGCGCCAAGAGACCCAGTACTTC,CASSRGLAGRQETQYF
NA,TRBJ2-3,TRBV19,NA,TGTGCCAGTAGTCCCAACTTGGGCACAGATACGCAGTATTTT,CASSPNLGTDTQYF
NA,TRBJ2-5,TRBV9,few,TGTGCCAGCAGCGTAGGTACCGGGAAAGGGGAGACCCAGTACTTC,CASSVGTGKGETQYF
TRBD2,TRBJ2-1,TRBV24-1,NA,TGTGCCACCACCTGCGGGGGGAGTAAAGTCTGTGAGCAGTTCTTC,CATTCGGSKVCEQFF
TRBD1,TRBJ1-6,TRBV20-1,NA,TGCAGTGCTCTTGCACCGGGACAGGCGAGCTCCTATAATTCACCCCTCCACTTT,CSALAPGQASSYNSPLHF
NA,TRBJ2-3,TRBV29-1,few,TGCAGCGTTGGCCTGCTAGGGACTGCTAGCACAGATACGCAGTATTTT,CSVGLLGTASTDTQYF
TRBD1,TRBJ1-2,TRBV6-1,NA,TGTGCCAGCAGTGAAGCCCTGTTACAGGGGGGAAGCTATGGCTACACCTTC,CASSEALLQGGSYGYTF
NA,TRBJ2-7,TRBV12-3/TRBV12-4,NA,TGTGCCAGCAGTCCCGGTGGGGGCGGAATCTCCTACGAGCAGTACTTC,CASSPGGGGISYEQYF
NA,TRBJ2-1,TRBV4-3,NA,TGCGCCAGCAGCCAAGTCCATGGACCAGCGGATTACAATGAGCAGTTCTTC,CASSQVHGPADYNEQFF
TRBD2,TRBJ2-5,TRBV7-9,NA,TGTGCCAGCAGCTCCCTAGGGGAGGGTCCCCGAGAGACCCAGTACTTC,CASSSLGEGPRETQYF
NA,TRBJ1-3,TRBV4-3,few,TGCGCCAGCAGCCAATTTGTGAGTTCCGGAAACACCATATATTTT,CASSQFVSSGNTIYF
NA,TRBJ2-7,TRBV12-3/TRBV12-4,NA,TGTGCCAGCAGTTCTAACTTCCGAGGCGAGCAGTACTTC,CASSSNFRGEQYF
TRBD1,TRBJ1-2,TRBV30,NA,TGTGCCTGCGGGACAGGGTCTAACTATGGCTACACCTTC,CACGTGSNYGYTF
NA,TRBJ2-1,TRBV10-3,NA,TGTGCCATCAGTGAGCCCGGGATCCAAGGCCGTGAGCAGTTCTTC,CAISEPGIQGREQFF
TRBD1,TRBJ1-2,TRBV27,NA,TGTGCCAGCAGTTTAACCCCCGACAGGGGGCTTGGTGGCTACACCTTC,CASSLTPDRGLGGYTF
NA,TRBJ1-2,TRBV7-2,NA,TGTGCCAGCAGCTTAGGCAGGGCGTCCTATGGCTACACCTTC,CASSLGRASYGYTF
NA,TRBJ2-1,TRBV12-3/TRBV12-4,NA,TGTGCCAGCAAAACGACAGGGAGGATATACAATGAGCAGTTCTTC,CASKTTGRIYNEQFF
TRBD2,TRBJ2-7,TRBV6-2/TRBV6-3,NA,TGTGCCAGAGTCTCCCGCTGGCGGGAGGAGAACTACGAGCAGTACTTC,CARVSRWREENYEQYF
NA,TRBJ1-1,TRBV5-1,many,TGCGCCAGCAGCTCGGGACAATTGAACACTGAAGCTTTCTTT,CASSSGQLNTEAFF
TRBD1,TRBJ1-3,TRBV9,NA,TGTGCCAGCAGCGTCGACAGGGCCCTCTCTGGAAACACCATATATTTT,CASSVDRALSGNTIYF
NA,TRBJ2-7,TRBV7-2,many,TGTGCCAGCAGCTTATCGAGCGAGCAGTACTTC,CASSLSSEQYF
NA,TRBJ2-1,TRBV12-5,few,TGTGCTAGTGGTTCCCCTCAGGGGCCCTCGGATGAGCAGTTCTTC,CASGSPQGPSDEQFF
TRBD1,TRBJ2-5,TRBV6-2/TRBV6-3,few,TGTGCCAGCAGTTACAGGGGGCTTGCTGGGTGGACCCAGTACTTC,CASSYRGLAGWTQYF
NA,TRBJ2-7,TRBV4-3,many,TGCGCCAGCAGCCAAGATGAGTACTACGAGCAGTACTTC,CASSQDEYYEQYF
NA,TRBJ2-5,TRBV3-1,NA,TGTGCAAGCAGCCAGAGGGGTTCGACAGGCCAAGAGACCCAGTACTTC,CASSQRGSTGQETQYF
TRBD2,TRBJ2-1,TRBV7-8,few,TGTGCCAGCAGCACTCGCCGACTAGCGGGAGAAAATGAGCAGTTCTTC,CASSTRRLAGENEQFF